This is a list of T cell receptor beta chains from one sample in a study of cytomegalovirus exposure and HLA in healthy donors. Some clones are missing from TCRdb's copy, which holds only in-frame ones; the method was immunoSEQ multiplex PCR. The table includes over 150,000 clones, 85% detected once. The specimen was PBMCs. The receptor set was obtained from a boy younger than 10 in good health and CMV-seronegative. Both conserved end residues are part of each CDR3. The order of the fields is CDR3 protein, CDR3 DNA, V gene, J gene, clone size, D gene. D genes are given only for firm matches. Some rows mark clone size as missing; the rest say once, few, many or name a class of expanded clone.

CASSKLAGGTDTQYF	TGTGCCAGCAGCAAACTAGCGGGGGGCACAGATACGCAGTATTTT	TRBV2	TRBJ2-3	NA	TRBD2
CASSDQTHTGELFF	TGTGCCAGCAGTGACCAGACACACACCGGGGAGCTGTTTTTT	TRBV6-4	TRBJ2-2	few	NA
CASSPTSRYNEQFF	TGTGCCAGCTCACCGACTAGCCGTTACAATGAGCAGTTCTTC	TRBV18	TRBJ2-1	NA	TRBD2
CSSSEGQFDSYEQYF	TGTTCCAGCAGCGAGGGACAGTTTGACTCCTACGAGCAGTACTTC	TRBV7-9	TRBJ2-7	NA	TRBD1
CASSGGAKTQYF	TGTGCCAGCAGCGGCGGGGCAAAGACCCAGTACTTC	TRBV9	TRBJ2-5	NA	NA
CASSLDRRDRGGTQYF	TGCGCCAGCAGCTTGGATCGGAGGGACAGGGGGGGGACCCAGTACTTC	TRBV5-1	TRBJ2-5	NA	TRBD1
CASSYSAGNEQYF	TGTGCCAGCAGTTACTCGGCGGGGAACGAGCAGTACTTC	TRBV6-6	TRBJ2-7	NA	NA
CASRPPGTSGNEQFF	TGTGCCAGCCGCCCACCCGGGACTAGCGGGAATGAGCAGTTCTTC	TRBV9	TRBJ2-1	NA	TRBD2
CASSEFYRRNSPLHF	TGTGCCAGCAGTGAATTTTACAGGAGAAATTCACCCCTCCACTTT	TRBV6-1	TRBJ1-6	few	NA
CATIAGADTGELFF	TGTGCCACCATAGCGGGGGCCGACACCGGGGAGCTGTTTTTT	TRBV28	TRBJ2-2	NA	TRBD2
CASNRGGTEAFF	TGTGCCAGCAACAGGGGGGGGACTGAAGCTTTCTTT	TRBV28	TRBJ1-1	NA	TRBD1
CSSSPRTGANTEAFF	TGTTCCAGCAGCCCCCGGACAGGAGCGAACACTGAAGCTTTCTTT	TRBV7-9	TRBJ1-1	NA	TRBD1
CSVREGPYEQYF	TGCAGCGTGAGAGAGGGTCCCTACGAGCAGTACTTC	TRBV29-1	TRBJ2-7	NA	NA
CASSSYPGGNTDTQYF	TGTGCCAGCAGCTCGTACCCGGGGGGGAACACAGATACGCAGTATTTT	TRBV11-2	TRBJ2-3	NA	TRBD2
CAIRDRIAKNIQYF	TGTGCCATCAGAGACAGAATAGCCAAAAACATTCAGTACTTC	TRBV6-1	TRBJ2-4	NA	NA
CASSWEILAGGRWETQYF	TGTGCCAGCAGCTGGGAGATACTAGCGGGGGGGCGATGGGAGACCCAGTACTTC	TRBV5-5	TRBJ2-5	NA	TRBD2
CASSLVTLPPRGNQPQHF	TGTGCCAGCAGTTTAGTAACACTCCCCCCCAGGGGCAATCAGCCCCAGCATTTT	TRBV28	TRBJ1-5	NA	NA
CSVPDRTEAFF	TGCAGCGTCCCTGACAGGACTGAAGCTTTCTTT	TRBV29-1	TRBJ1-1	NA	NA
CASSLRLNEPQHF	TGTGCCAGCAGCTTAAGACTAAATGAGCCCCAGCATTTT	TRBV5-6	TRBJ1-5	NA	NA
CASSPTGGGYGYTF	TGTGCCAGCAGCCCCACAGGGGGCGGCTATGGCTACACCTTC	TRBV5-6	TRBJ1-2	NA	TRBD1
CASSGLYNEQFF	TGTGCCAGCAGTGGACTCTACAATGAGCAGTTCTTC	TRBV6-6	TRBJ2-1	NA	NA
CASSYRGQETQYF	TGTGCCAGCAGTTACAGGGGGCAAGAGACCCAGTACTTC	TRBV6-5	TRBJ2-5	NA	NA
CASSPDMDAEAFF	TGTGCCAGCAGCCCTGACATGGATGCTGAAGCTTTCTTT	TRBV6-1	TRBJ1-1	NA	NA
CASSPSQGSNQPQHF	TGCGCCAGCAGCCCATCACAGGGCAGCAATCAGCCCCAGCATTTT	TRBV4-1	TRBJ1-5	NA	NA
CAWTPQETQYF	TGTGCCTGGACCCCTCAAGAGACCCAGTACTTC	TRBV30	TRBJ2-5	NA	NA
CASSLWGLLDHEQYF	TGTGCCAGCAGTTTATGGGGGCTCTTGGACCACGAGCAGTACTTC	TRBV28	TRBJ2-7	few	NA
CSVAVGALNTEAFF	TGCAGCGTGGCCGTTGGGGCTCTGAACACTGAAGCTTTCTTT	TRBV29-1	TRBJ1-1	NA	NA
CASSQDGGGNQPQHF	TGCGCCAGCAGCCAAGACGGGGGGGGAAATCAGCCCCAGCATTTT	TRBV4-1	TRBJ1-5	few	NA
CASSRDRGDEQYF	TGTGCCAGCAGCCGGGACAGGGGCGACGAGCAGTACTTC	TRBV5-4	TRBJ2-7	NA	TRBD1
CASSRVGGNPDEQYF	TGTGCCAGCAGCCGTGTGGGGGGTAATCCGGACGAGCAGTACTTC	TRBV27	TRBJ2-7	NA	NA
CASSFRQVSYNEQFF	TGTGCCAGCAGCTTTCGGCAGGTTTCCTACAATGAGCAGTTCTTC	TRBV5-5	TRBJ2-1	NA	NA
CASSSPAGGVPNTEAFF	TGTGCCAGCAGTTCCCCGGCAGGGGGCGTCCCGAACACTGAAGCTTTCTTT	TRBV28	TRBJ1-1	NA	TRBD1
CASSLGASGGTDTQYF	TGTGCCAGCAGTTTAGGGGCTAGCGGGGGTACAGATACGCAGTATTTT	TRBV6-5	TRBJ2-3	NA	TRBD2
CATSRDGSGRATGELFF	TGTGCCACCAGCAGAGATGGTAGCGGGAGGGCTACCGGGGAGCTGTTTTTT	TRBV15	TRBJ2-2	NA	TRBD2
CASRQTVLAEDNEQFF	TGTGCAAGTCGCCAGACGGTCTTAGCGGAAGACAATGAGCAGTTCTTC	TRBV12-2	TRBJ2-1	NA	NA
CASSKGTDTDTQYF	TGTGCCAGTAGTAAAGGGACAGATACAGATACGCAGTATTTT	TRBV19	TRBJ2-3	NA	TRBD1
CASSEASGGAVNEQFF	TGTGCCAGCAGTGAAGCAAGCGGGGGGGCGGTCAATGAGCAGTTCTTC	TRBV6-1	TRBJ2-1	NA	TRBD2
CASSSVRDYNEQFF	TGCGCCAGCAGCTCAGTCCGGGACTATAATGAGCAGTTCTTC	TRBV5-1	TRBJ2-1	once	TRBD2
CAWSQEGGTEAFF	TGTGCCTGGAGTCAGGAAGGGGGAACTGAAGCTTTCTTT	TRBV30	TRBJ1-1	NA	NA
CASRTGPTEAFF	TGTGCCAGCAGGACAGGGCCCACTGAAGCTTTCTTT	TRBV28	TRBJ1-1	NA	TRBD1
CASSQDLFRANEKLFF	TGCGCCAGCAGCCAAGATCTCTTCAGGGCGAATGAAAAACTGTTTTTT	TRBV4-1	TRBJ1-4	NA	NA
CASALTVNTEAFF	TGTGCCAGCGCACTCACGGTGAACACTGAAGCTTTCTTT	TRBV14	TRBJ1-1	NA	NA
CASKLSLAKETQYF	TGTGCCAGCAAGTTATCCCTAGCGAAAGAGACCCAGTACTTC	TRBV27	TRBJ2-5	NA	NA
CASSQLAGGPTNEQFF	TGTGCCAGCAGCCAACTAGCGGGAGGGCCGACGAATGAGCAGTTCTTC	TRBV28	TRBJ2-1	NA	TRBD2
CASSSDISSYNEQFF	TGTGCCAGCAGCTCCGACATAAGCTCCTACAATGAGCAGTTCTTC	TRBV11-2	TRBJ2-1	NA	NA
CASLPGQGYNEQYF	TGTGCCAGCCTGCCGGGACAGGGTTATAACGAGCAGTACTTC	TRBV7-2	TRBJ2-7	once	TRBD1
CASSEVGGGAGDTQYF	TGTGCCAGCAGTGAGGTCGGCGGGGGGGCCGGAGATACGCAGTATTTT	TRBV6-1	TRBJ2-3	NA	TRBD2
CASRAGQGETGELFF	TGTGCCAGCCGTGCTGGCCAGGGGGAGACCGGGGAGCTGTTTTTT	TRBV28	TRBJ2-2	once	TRBD1
CASSFSTGWGEKLFF	TGTGCCAGCAGTTTCAGTACAGGGTGGGGTGAAAAACTGTTTTTT	TRBV28	TRBJ1-4	NA	NA
CASSKLELDTQYF	TGTGCCAGCAGTAAGCTTGAGTTAGATACGCAGTATTTT	TRBV11-3	TRBJ2-3	NA	NA
CASSPRPLGVNTEAFF	TGCGCCAGCAGCCCTAGACCTCTGGGAGTGAACACTGAAGCTTTCTTT	TRBV5-1	TRBJ1-1	NA	NA
CASSEAGNYGYTF	TGTGCCAGCAGTGAGGCAGGCAACTATGGCTACACCTTC	TRBV6-1	TRBJ1-2	few	NA
CASSEAGMDYNEQFF	TGTGCCAGCAGTGAGGCGGGGATGGACTACAATGAGCAGTTCTTC	TRBV25-1	TRBJ2-1	few	NA
CASSLGANYGYTF	TGTGCCAGCAGCCTCGGGGCTAACTATGGCTACACCTTC	TRBV6-4	TRBJ1-2	NA	NA
CASSPMGQGTEAFF	TGTGCCAGCAGCCCGATGGGACAGGGTACTGAAGCTTTCTTT	TRBV7-9	TRBJ1-1	NA	TRBD1
CASSVVAGGSGNTIYF	TGTGCCAGCAGCGTAGTTGCAGGGGGCTCTGGAAACACCATATATTTT	TRBV9	TRBJ1-3	few	TRBD1